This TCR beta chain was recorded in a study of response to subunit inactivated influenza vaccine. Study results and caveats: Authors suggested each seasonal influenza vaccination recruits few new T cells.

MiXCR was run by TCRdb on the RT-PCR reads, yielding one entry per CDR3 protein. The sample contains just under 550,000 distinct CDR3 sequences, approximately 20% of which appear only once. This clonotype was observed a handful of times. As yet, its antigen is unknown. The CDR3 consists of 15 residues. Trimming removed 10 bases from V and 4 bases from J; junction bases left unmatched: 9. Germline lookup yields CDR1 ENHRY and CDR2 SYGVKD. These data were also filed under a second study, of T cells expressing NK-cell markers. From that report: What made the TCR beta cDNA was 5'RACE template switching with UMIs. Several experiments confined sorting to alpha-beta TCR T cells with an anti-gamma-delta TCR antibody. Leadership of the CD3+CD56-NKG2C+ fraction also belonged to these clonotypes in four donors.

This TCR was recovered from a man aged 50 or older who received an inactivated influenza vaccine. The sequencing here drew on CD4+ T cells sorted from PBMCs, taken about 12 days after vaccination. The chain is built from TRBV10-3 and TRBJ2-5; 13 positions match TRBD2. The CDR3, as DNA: TGTGCCACCGGACTAGCGGGGGCACCGGGAGAGACCCAGTACTTC. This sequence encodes CATGLAGAPGETQYF.